This T cell receptor beta chain is from a study of CD8 T cells in ankylosing spondylitis. This clonotype was detected only a few times. Via MiXCR, TCRdb re-called the 5' RACE reads, giving one row per CDR3 protein. There are around 300,000 distinct CDR3 sequences in the sample; roughly 12% occur only once, and around 8.4% lies in the top ten. Looked up from germline, CDR1 is MNHEY and CDR2 is SMNVEV (reference sequence). The V gene lost 8 bases and the J gene lost 2 bases, with 15 bases spanning the gap. The CDR3 runs 15 residues. The sample taken for sequencing was blood, either unsorted or a sorted T cell fraction (not recorded which). The gene calls are TRBV27 and TRBJ1-4, with D possibly being TRBD1 (6 bases). This clonotype was obtained from a female donor with ankylosing spondylitis or in good health (not recorded which). CDR3 sequence: CASGLNRVTNEKLFF. DNA of the CDR3: TGTGCCAGCGGCCTAAACAGGGTTACTAATGAAAAACTGTTTTTT.